The 5 T cell receptor beta chains reported below all come from one sample, sequenced in a study of T cell responses to AZD1222 COVID-19 vaccine. Repertoires were generated with immunoSEQ multiplex PCR, while TCRdb's copy carries only in-frame clones and drops some. The sample shows more than 50,000 clones, 84% of them seen only once. Specimen: peripheral blood, collected on day 0 of AZD1222 vaccination. These receptors were obtained from an adult in good health.

This chain uses TRBV28 with TRBJ2-7; TRBD1 or TRBD2 may be the D gene (5 bases each). Germline CDR1 is MDHEN and CDR2 is SYDVKM. V shed 2 bases and J shed 4 bases, with 6 bases lying between them. The CDR3 sequence is 12 residues long. CDR3 region: CASSLEGYEQYF. In DNA, the CDR3 is TGTGCCAGCAGTTTAGAGGGGTACGAGCAGTACTTC.

This clone showed up just once. This chain uses TRBV7-9 with TRBJ2-5; tentative D call: TRBD2 (5 bases). This CDR3 is built from 15 residues. Deletions cut 1 base from V and 2 bases from J, with 11 bases between. CDR1 and CDR2 from the germline V gene are SEHNR and FQNEAQ (reference sequence). The CDR3 nucleotides read TGTGCCAGCAGCTTAGAAGGGAGACCGCAAGAGACCCAGTACTTC. Encoded protein: CASSLEGRPQETQYF.

This clone occurred a few times. The chain links TRBV5-6 to TRBJ2-5; D is unresolved. Trimming removed 1 base from V and 5 bases from J, with 6 bases in between. The germline V gene encodes CDR1 SGHDT and CDR2 YYEEEE. This CDR3 spans 12 amino acids. The CDR3 reads CASSLTMETQYF. The CDR3, as DNA: TGTGCCAGCAGCTTGACAATGGAGACCCAGTACTTC. The variable domain in full, with the rest retrieved from reference TRBV5-6 and TRBJ2-5, is DAGVTQSPTHLIKTRGQQVTLRCSPKSGHDTVSWYQQALGQGPQFIFQYYEEEERQRGNFPDRFSGHQFPNYSSELNVNALLLGDSALYLCASSLTMETQYFGPGTRLLVL.

The J gene is TRBJ2-1, the V gene TRBV2; 7 bases fit TRBD2. Germline CDR1 and CDR2: SNHLY and FYNNEI. Trimming at V came to 8 bases and at J to 5 bases, leaving 6 bases not matched to a gene. This CDR3 has 13 residues. The CDR3 sequence: CASGGDAHNEQFF. CDR3 DNA: TGTGCCAGCGGGGGGGACGCCCACAATGAGCAGTTCTTC.

The rearrangement joins TRBV7-2 to TRBJ2-1; D gene uncertain. Per the germline V gene, CDR1 is SGHTA and CDR2 is FQGNSA. The CDR3 is 10 amino acids. V was trimmed by 5 bases and J by 7 bases, leaving 3 bases between them. The CDR3 spells CASSGNEQFF. Here the CDR3 DNA reads TGTGCCAGCAGCGGGAATGAGCAGTTCTTC.